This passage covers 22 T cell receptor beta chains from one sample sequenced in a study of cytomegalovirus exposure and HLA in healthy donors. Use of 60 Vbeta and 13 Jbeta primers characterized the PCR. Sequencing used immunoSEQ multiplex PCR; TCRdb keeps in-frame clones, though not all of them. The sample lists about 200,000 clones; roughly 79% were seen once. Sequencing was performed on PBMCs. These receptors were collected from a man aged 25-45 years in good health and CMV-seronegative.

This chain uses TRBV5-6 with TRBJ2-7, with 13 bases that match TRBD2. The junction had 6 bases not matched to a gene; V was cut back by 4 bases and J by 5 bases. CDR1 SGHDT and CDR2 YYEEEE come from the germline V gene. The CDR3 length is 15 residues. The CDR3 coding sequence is TGTGCCAGCAGCCTGGGACTAGCGGGAACGAACGAGCAGTACTTC. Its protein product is CASSLGLAGTNEQYF.

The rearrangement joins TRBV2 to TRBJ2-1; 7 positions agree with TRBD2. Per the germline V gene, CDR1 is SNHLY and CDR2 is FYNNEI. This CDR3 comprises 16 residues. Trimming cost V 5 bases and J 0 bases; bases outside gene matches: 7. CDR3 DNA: TGTGCCAGCAGTCCATTTGCTAGCGGCTCCTACAATGAGCAGTTCTTC. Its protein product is CASSPFASGSYNEQFF.

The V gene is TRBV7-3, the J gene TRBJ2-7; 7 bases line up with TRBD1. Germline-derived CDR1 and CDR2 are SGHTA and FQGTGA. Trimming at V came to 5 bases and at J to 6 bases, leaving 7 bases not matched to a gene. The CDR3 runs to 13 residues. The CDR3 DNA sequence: TGTGCCAGCAGCATCTGGACAGGCTCCGAGCAGTACTTC. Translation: CASSIWTGSEQYF.

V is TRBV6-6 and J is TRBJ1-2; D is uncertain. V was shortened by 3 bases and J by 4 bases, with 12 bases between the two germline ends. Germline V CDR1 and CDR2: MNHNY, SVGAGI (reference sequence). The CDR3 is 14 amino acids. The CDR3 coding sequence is TGTGCCAGCAGTTATCCCGCAGGTGGCTATGGCTACACCTTC. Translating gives CASSYPAGGYGYTF.

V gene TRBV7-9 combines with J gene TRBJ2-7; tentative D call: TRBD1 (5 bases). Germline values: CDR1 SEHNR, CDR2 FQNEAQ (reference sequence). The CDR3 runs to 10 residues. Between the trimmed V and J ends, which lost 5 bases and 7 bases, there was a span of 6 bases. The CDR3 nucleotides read TGTGCCAGCAGCCCAGGGGAGCAGTACTTC. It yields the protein CASSPGEQYF.

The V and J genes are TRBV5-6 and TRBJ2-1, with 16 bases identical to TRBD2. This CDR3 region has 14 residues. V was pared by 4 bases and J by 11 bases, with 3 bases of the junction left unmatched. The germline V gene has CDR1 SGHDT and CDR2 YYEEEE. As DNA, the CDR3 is TGTGCCAGCAGCCTGGGACTAGCGGGGGGGAAGCAGTTCTTC. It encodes CASSLGLAGGKQFF.

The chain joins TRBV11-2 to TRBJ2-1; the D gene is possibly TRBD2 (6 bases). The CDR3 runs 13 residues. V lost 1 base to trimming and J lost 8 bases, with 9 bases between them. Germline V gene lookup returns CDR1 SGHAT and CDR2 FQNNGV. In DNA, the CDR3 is TGTGCCAGCAGCTTAGGCGGGGCAGATGAGCAGTTCTTC. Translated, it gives CASSLGGADEQFF. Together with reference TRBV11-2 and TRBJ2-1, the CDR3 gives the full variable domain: EAGVAQSPRYKIIEKRQSVAFWCNPISGHATLYWYQQILGQGPKLLIQFQNNGVVDDSQLPKDRFSAERLKGVDSTLKIQPAKLEDSAVYLCASSLGGADEQFFGPGTRLTVL.

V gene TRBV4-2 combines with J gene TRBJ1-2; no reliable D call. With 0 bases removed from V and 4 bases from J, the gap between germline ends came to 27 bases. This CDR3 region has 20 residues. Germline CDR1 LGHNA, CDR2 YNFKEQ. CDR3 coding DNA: TGTGCCAGCAGCCAAGATGATCAGGCGCGGGTCCTGCGGGGTTTCTATGGCTACACCTTC. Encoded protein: CASSQDDQARVLRGFYGYTF.

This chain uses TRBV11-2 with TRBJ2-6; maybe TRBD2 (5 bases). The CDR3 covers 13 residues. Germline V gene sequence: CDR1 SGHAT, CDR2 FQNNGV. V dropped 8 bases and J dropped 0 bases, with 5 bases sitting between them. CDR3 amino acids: CASDYSGANVLTF. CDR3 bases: TGTGCCAGCGACTACTCTGGGGCCAACGTCCTGACTTTC. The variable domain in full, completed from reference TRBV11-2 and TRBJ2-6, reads EAGVAQSPRYKIIEKRQSVAFWCNPISGHATLYWYQQILGQGPKLLIQFQNNGVVDDSQLPKDRFSAERLKGVDSTLKIQPAKLEDSAVYLCASDYSGANVLTFGAGSRLTVL.

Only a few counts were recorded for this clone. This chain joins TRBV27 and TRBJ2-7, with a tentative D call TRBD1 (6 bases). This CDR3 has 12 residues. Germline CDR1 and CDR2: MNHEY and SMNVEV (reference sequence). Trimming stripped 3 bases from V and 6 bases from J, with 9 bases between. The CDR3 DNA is TGTGCCAGCAGTTTCTCAGGGGCCGAGCAGTACTTC. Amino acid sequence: CASSFSGAEQYF.

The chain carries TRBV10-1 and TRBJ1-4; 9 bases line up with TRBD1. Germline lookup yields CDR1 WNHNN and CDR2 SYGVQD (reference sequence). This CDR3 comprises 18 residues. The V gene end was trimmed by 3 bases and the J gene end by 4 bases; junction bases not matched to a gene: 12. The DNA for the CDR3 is TGCGCCAGCAGTGAAGGCCCGGGACAGGGTTTCGGTAATGAAAAACTGTTTTTT. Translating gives CASSEGPGQGFGNEKLFF.

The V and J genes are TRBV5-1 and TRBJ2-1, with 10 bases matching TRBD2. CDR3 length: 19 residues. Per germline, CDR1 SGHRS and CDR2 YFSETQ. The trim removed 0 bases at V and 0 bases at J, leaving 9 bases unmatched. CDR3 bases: TGCGCCAGCAGCTTGGAGGTGGGACTAGCGCCGAGCTCCTACAATGAGCAGTTCTTC. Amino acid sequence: CASSLEVGLAPSSYNEQFF.

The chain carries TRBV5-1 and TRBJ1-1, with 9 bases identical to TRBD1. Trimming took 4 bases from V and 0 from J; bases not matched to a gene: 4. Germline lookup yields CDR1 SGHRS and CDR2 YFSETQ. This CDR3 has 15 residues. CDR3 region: CASSTDRGLNTEAFF. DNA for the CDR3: TGCGCCAGCAGCACGGACAGGGGCCTGAACACTGAAGCTTTCTTT.

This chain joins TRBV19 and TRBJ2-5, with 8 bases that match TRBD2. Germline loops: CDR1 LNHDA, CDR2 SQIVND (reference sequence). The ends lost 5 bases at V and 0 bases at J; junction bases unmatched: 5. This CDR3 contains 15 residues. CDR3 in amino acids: CASSQLAAYQETQYF. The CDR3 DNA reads TGTGCCAGTAGTCAACTAGCGGCTTACCAAGAGACCCAGTACTTC.

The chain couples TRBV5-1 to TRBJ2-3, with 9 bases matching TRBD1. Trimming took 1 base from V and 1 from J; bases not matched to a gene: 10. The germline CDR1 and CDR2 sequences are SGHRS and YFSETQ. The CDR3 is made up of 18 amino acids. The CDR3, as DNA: TGCGCCAGCAGCTTGATACCCCGGACAGGGGTCGGCACAGATACGCAGTATTTT. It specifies CASSLIPRTGVGTDTQYF.

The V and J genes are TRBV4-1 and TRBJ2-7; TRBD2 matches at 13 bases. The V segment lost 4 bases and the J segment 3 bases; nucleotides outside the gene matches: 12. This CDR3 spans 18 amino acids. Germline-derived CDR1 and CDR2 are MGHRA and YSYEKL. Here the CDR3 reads CASSPEWTSGSLVYEQYF. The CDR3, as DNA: TGCGCCAGCAGCCCCGAGTGGACTAGCGGGAGTCTAGTCTACGAGCAGTACTTC.

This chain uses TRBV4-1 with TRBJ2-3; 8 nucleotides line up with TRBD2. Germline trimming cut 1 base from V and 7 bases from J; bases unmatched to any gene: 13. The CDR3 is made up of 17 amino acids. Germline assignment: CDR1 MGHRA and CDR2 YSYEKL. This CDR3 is CASSQADGSGRWYTQYF. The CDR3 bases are TGCGCCAGCAGCCAAGCCGACGGGAGCGGGAGATGGTATACGCAGTATTTT.

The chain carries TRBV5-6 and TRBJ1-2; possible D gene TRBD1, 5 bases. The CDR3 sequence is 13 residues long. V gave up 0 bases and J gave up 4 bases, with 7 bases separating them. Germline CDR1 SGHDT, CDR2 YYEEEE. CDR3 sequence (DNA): TGTGCCAGCAGCTTGGGACAGTTCTATGGCTACACCTTC. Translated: CASSLGQFYGYTF.

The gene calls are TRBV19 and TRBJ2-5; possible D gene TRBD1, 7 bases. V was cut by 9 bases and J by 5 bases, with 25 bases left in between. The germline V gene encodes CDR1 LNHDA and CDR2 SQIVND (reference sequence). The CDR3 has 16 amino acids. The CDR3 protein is CASKATGLGGRETQYF. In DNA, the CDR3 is TGTGCCAGCAAGGCGACAGGGTTGGGGGGTAGGGAGACCCAGTACTTC.

In DNA form, the CDR3 reads TGTGCCAGTAGTATCCAGGGGGCGCTTGATGGCTACACCTTC. Residues: CASSIQGALDGYTF. The chain joins TRBV19 to TRBJ1-2; 8 nucleotides align to TRBD1. The CDR3 spans 14 residues. Germline assignment: CDR1 LNHDA and CDR2 SQIVND (reference sequence). The ends lost 3 bases at V and 6 bases at J; junction bases unmatched: 6.

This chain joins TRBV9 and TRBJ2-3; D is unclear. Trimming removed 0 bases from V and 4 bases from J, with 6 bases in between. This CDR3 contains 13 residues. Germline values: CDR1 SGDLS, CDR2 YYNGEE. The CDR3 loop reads CASSVAFSDTQYF. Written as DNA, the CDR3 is TGTGCCAGCAGCGTAGCCTTTTCAGATACGCAGTATTTT.

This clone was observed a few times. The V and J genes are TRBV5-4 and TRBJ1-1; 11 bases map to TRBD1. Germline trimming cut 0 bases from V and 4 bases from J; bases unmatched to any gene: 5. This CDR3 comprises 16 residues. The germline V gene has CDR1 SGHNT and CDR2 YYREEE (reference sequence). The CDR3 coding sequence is TGTGCCAGCAGCTTGGCCCCGGGACAGGGGGGCACTGAAGCTTTCTTT. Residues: CASSLAPGQGGTEAFF. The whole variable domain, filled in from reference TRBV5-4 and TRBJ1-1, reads ETGVTQSPTHLIKTRGQQVTLRCSSQSGHNTVSWYQQALGQGPQFIFQYYREEENGRGNFPPRFSGLQFPNYSSELNVNALELDDSALYLCASSLAPGQGGTEAFFGQGTRLTVV.